Shown below are 28 T cell receptor beta chains from a single sample sequenced in a study of blood T cell repertoires in COVID-19. The method was immunoSEQ multiplex PCR; TCRdb's version includes in-frame clones alone and lacks a portion of them. This table has about 50,000 clones, 82% appearing once. Sequencing was carried out using peripheral blood. These receptors came from a woman aged 55 to 70 with acute or convalescent COVID-19.

The chain links TRBV2 to TRBJ2-6, with TRBD1 identical over 10 bases. The germline gives CDR1 SNHLY, CDR2 FYNNEI. This CDR3 region has 17 residues. With V trimmed by 4 bases and J by 1 base, 4 bases remained unmatched. The CDR3, as DNA: TGTGCCAGCAGTGCGGACAGGGGGGCATCTGGGGCCAACGTCCTGACTTTC. Its protein product is CASSADRGASGANVLTF.

The rearrangement links TRBV24-1 to TRBJ1-1, with 10 bases lining up with TRBD1. With V trimmed by 3 bases and J by 4 bases, 4 bases remained unmatched. The germline V gene has CDR1 KGHDR and CDR2 SFDVKD. The CDR3 loop spans 15 amino acids. CDR3 nucleotide sequence: TGTGCCACCAGTGATGCGAGGACAGGGGGCACTGAAGCTTTCTTT. The encoded protein is CATSDARTGGTEAFF.

In this sample, this clone turned up a few times. V gene TRBV19 combines with J gene TRBJ2-7; 9 nucleotides align to TRBD2. This CDR3 comprises 15 residues. The trim removed 3 bases at V and 6 bases at J, leaving 9 bases unmatched. Looked up from germline, CDR1 is LNHDA and CDR2 is SQIVND (reference sequence). The CDR3 spells CASSIGASGTSEQYF. In DNA form, the CDR3 reads TGTGCCAGTAGTATCGGTGCTAGCGGGACCAGCGAGCAGTACTTC.

The J gene is TRBJ1-2, the V gene TRBV2; the D gene is possibly TRBD1 (6 bases). The length of the CDR3 is 13 residues. V lost 10 bases and J lost 5, with 17 bases in between. Per the germline V gene, CDR1 is SNHLY and CDR2 is FYNNEI. The CDR3 loop reads CATTPQGSYGYTF. DNA for the CDR3: TGTGCCACCACCCCTCAGGGGTCTTATGGCTACACCTTC.

This sequence joins TRBV5-8 and TRBJ1-5; 8 nucleotides line up with TRBD1. Unmatched junction bases numbered 18, after V lost 4 bases and J lost 15 bases. Germline V gives CDR1 SGHTS, CDR2 YDEGEE. The CDR3 runs 15 residues. The CDR3 spells CASSANSGTGGVWHF. CDR3 DNA: TGTGCCAGCAGCGCAAACTCCGGGACAGGAGGTGTTTGGCATTTT.

V usage is TRBV28 and J usage is TRBJ2-7; 9 bases map to TRBD1. CDR3 length equals 15 residues. CDR1 and CDR2 from the germline V gene are MDHEN and SYDVKM. Germline trimming cut 6 bases from V and 5 bases from J; bases unmatched to any gene: 11. CDR3 nucleotide sequence: TGTGCCAGCAGGAACCCCGGGACAGGGACCCACGAGCAGTACTTC. Translated, it gives CASRNPGTGTHEQYF.

The chain joins TRBV16 to TRBJ1-3; D possibly corresponds to TRBD1 (6 bases). V lost 9 bases and J lost 7, with 25 bases in between. Germline V gives CDR1 KGHSY, CDR2 FQNENV. The CDR3 spans 16 residues. The CDR3 is CARNLRSRQVLNTIYF. DNA of the CDR3: TGTGCCAGAAACCTCCGGAGCCGACAGGTTCTTAACACCATATATTTT.

This clone has only a few counts. This chain links TRBV24-1 with TRBJ2-5; maybe TRBD1 (5 bases). V was clipped by 4 bases and J by 0 bases, with 11 bases between them. The CDR3 contains 15 residues. Germline V lookup: CDR1 KGHDR, CDR2 SFDVKD. The CDR3 DNA sequence: TGTGCCACCAGTGACCTTGACAGCGACCAAGAGACCCAGTACTTC. Protein product: CATSDLDSDQETQYF.

The V call is TRBV7-2, the J call TRBJ1-6, with 11 bases matching TRBD1. With V trimmed by 0 bases and J by 3 bases, 4 bases remained unmatched. The CDR3 spans 18 residues. The germline CDR1 and CDR2 sequences are SGHTA and FQGNSA. The CDR3 region is CASSLAGTGGGYNSPLHF. The CDR3 DNA reads as TGTGCCAGCAGCTTAGCTGGGACAGGGGGAGGCTATAATTCACCCCTCCACTTT.

DNA for the CDR3: TGTGCCAGCAGCTTAGGGACAGGGTACTACGAGCAGTACTTC. It yields the protein CASSLGTGYYEQYF. The gene calls are TRBV7-2 and TRBJ2-7; 8 nucleotides agree with TRBD1. V gave up 1 base and J gave up 3 bases; unmatched junction bases: 2. This CDR3 contains 14 residues. Germline values: CDR1 SGHTA, CDR2 FQGNSA.

This chain uses TRBV5-1 with TRBJ1-4; 11 nucleotides line up with TRBD1. J lost 2 bases, V lost 4 bases, and 10 bases had no gene match. CDR1 is SGHRS and CDR2 is YFSETQ in the germline V gene. This CDR3 is 18 amino acids long. The CDR3 bases are TGCGCCAGCAGCCTGAATGGACAGGGGGCAGCGACTAATGAAAAACTGTTTTTT. This sequence encodes CASSLNGQGAATNEKLFF.

This chain connects TRBV4-1 to TRBJ1-1; 7 bases map to TRBD1. This CDR3 comprises 15 residues. Trimming took 0 bases from V and 3 from J; bases not matched to a gene: 4. Germline assignment: CDR1 MGHRA and CDR2 YSYEKL. As DNA, the CDR3 is TGCGCCAGCAGCCAAGATCTACAGGGGTACACTGAAGCTTTCTTT. Translation: CASSQDLQGYTEAFF.

The chain joins TRBV28 to TRBJ2-7; weak D call: TRBD1 (6 bases). This CDR3 is 14 amino acids long. V was trimmed by 5 bases and J by 9 bases, leaving 20 bases between them. Germline values: CDR1 MDHEN, CDR2 SYDVKM. As DNA, the CDR3 is TGTGCCAGCAGTGTCGCCGGGACACTGGGCTGGCAGTACTTC. Its translation is CASSVAGTLGWQYF.

The chain has TRBV28 and TRBJ1-2; D uncertain. There are 13 residues in the CDR3. Trimming removed 5 bases from V and 5 bases from J, with 12 bases in between. Germline V CDR1 and CDR2: MDHEN, SYDVKM. This chain's CDR3 is CASSLPRPYGYTF. The CDR3 nucleotides read TGTGCCAGCAGTCTCCCGAGGCCGTATGGCTACACCTTC.

This chain connects TRBV30 to TRBJ2-7, with D possibly matching TRBD2 (6 bases). CDR3 length: 12 residues. Germline CDR1 is GTSNPN and CDR2 is SVGIG (reference sequence). Trimming removed 5 bases at V and 11 bases at J, with 19 bases between. The CDR3: CAWSRGTTTEYF. Written as DNA, the CDR3 is TGTGCCTGGTCCCGGGGGACGACGACCGAGTACTTC.

This clone showed up just a few times. The genes are TRBV4-1 and TRBJ2-5, with D maybe TRBD2 (7 bases). The CDR3 has 14 amino acids. V was cut by 0 bases and J by 6 bases, with 11 bases left in between. CDR1 MGHRA and CDR2 YSYEKL come from the germline V gene. The chain's CDR3 is CASSQDGGAKTQYF. CDR3 nucleotides: TGCGCCAGCAGCCAAGATGGGGGGGCGAAGACCCAGTACTTC.

CDR3 amino acids: CASSVEETQYF. The DNA for the CDR3 is TGTGCCAGCAGTGTAGAAGAGACCCAGTACTTC. J is TRBJ2-5 and V is TRBV2, with unresolved D. The CDR3 extends over 11 amino acids. Looked up from germline, CDR1 is SNHLY and CDR2 is FYNNEI. V lost 4 bases to trimming and J lost 3 bases, with 3 bases between them. Complete variable domain (other parts from reference TRBV2 and TRBJ2-5): EPEVTQTPSHQVTQMGQEVILRCVPISNHLYFYWYRQILGQKVEFLVSFYNNEISEKSEIFDDQFSVERPDGSNFTLKIRSTKLEDSAMYFCASSVEETQYFGPGTRLLVL.

The rearrangement links TRBV5-1 to TRBJ2-3, with 9 nucleotides matching TRBD2. Looked up from germline, CDR1 is SGHRS and CDR2 is YFSETQ. The V segment lost 7 bases and the J segment 3 bases; nucleotides outside the gene matches: 9. The length of the CDR3 is 15 residues. CDR3 protein: CASLEGSGRTDTQYF. The CDR3 DNA follows: TGCGCCAGCCTGGAAGGGAGCGGGAGGACAGATACGCAGTATTTT.

This clone was picked up one time. The chain uses TRBV27 and TRBJ2-2, with a weak D call TRBD2 (6 bases). Trimming stripped 1 base from V and 2 bases from J, with 11 bases between. This CDR3 has 16 residues. CDR1 MNHEY and CDR2 SMNVEV come from the germline V gene (reference sequence). The DNA for the CDR3 is TGTGCCAGCAGTTTATTAGTAGCGGCTAACACCGGGGAGCTGTTTTTT. Residues: CASSLLVAANTGELFF.

The chain links TRBV6-6 to TRBJ1-2, with TRBD1 identical over 8 bases. In germline, CDR1 is MNHNY, CDR2 SVGAGI (reference sequence). Unmatched junction bases numbered 13, after V lost 6 bases and J lost 7 bases. This CDR3 has 15 residues. CDR3 DNA sequence: TGTGCCAGCAGATCCGGCGGGCAGGGGGCAGGTGGCTACACCTTC. Protein sequence: CASRSGGQGAGGYTF.

This clone was detected a few times. The chain couples TRBV2 to TRBJ1-2; 10 nucleotides line up with TRBD1. V gave up 7 bases and J gave up 6 bases; unmatched junction bases: 5. Germline values: CDR1 SNHLY, CDR2 FYNNEI. This CDR3 has 13 residues. CDR3: CASNRQGANGYTF. As DNA, the CDR3 is TGTGCCAGCAACCGACAGGGGGCTAATGGCTACACCTTC.

The genes are TRBV19 and TRBJ2-5, with D possibly TRBD2 on 5 matching bases. The CDR3 sequence is 12 residues long. Trimming took off 10 bases at V and 4 bases at J, with 13 bases between the two ends. Per germline, CDR1 LNHDA and CDR2 SQIVND (reference sequence). The CDR3, as DNA: TGTGCCACCCGGGGTCTCGGAGAGACCCAGTACTTC. It specifies CATRGLGETQYF.

The chain uses TRBV5-1 and TRBJ2-7, with 12 bases aligning to TRBD2. Trimming took 0 bases from V and 5 from J; bases not matched to a gene: 0. Germline CDR1 is SGHRS and CDR2 is YFSETQ. CDR3 size: 14 residues. CDR3 sequence (DNA): TGCGCCAGCAGCTTGGGACTAGCGGGAGACGAGCAGTACTTC. Protein: CASSLGLAGDEQYF. Variable domain in full (rest from reference TRBV5-1 and TRBJ2-7): KAGVTQTPRYLIKTRGQQVTLSCSPISGHRSVSWYQQTPGQGLQFLFEYFSETQRNKGNFPGRFSGRQFSNSRSEMNVSTLELGDSALYLCASSLGLAGDEQYFGPGTRLTVT.

This clone was seen a few times. The V call is TRBV6-5, the J call TRBJ2-6, with D possibly matching TRBD2 (6 bases). The germline V and J ends were trimmed by 6 bases and 1 base, with 10 bases remaining between them. There are 15 residues in the CDR3. The germline V gene has CDR1 MNHEY and CDR2 SVGAGI. CDR3 residues: CASRLGGSGANVLTF. The CDR3 DNA is TGTGCCAGCAGACTGGGGGGATCTGGGGCCAACGTCCTGACTTTC.

V is TRBV27 and J is TRBJ2-3; D not certain. V dropped 7 bases and J dropped 0 bases, with 20 bases sitting between them. The CDR3 is 17 amino acids. The germline gives CDR1 MNHEY, CDR2 SMNVEV (reference sequence). CDR3: CASTPAGLPVSTDTQYF. The CDR3 nucleotides are TGTGCCAGCACTCCGGCTGGGCTACCTGTTAGCACAGATACGCAGTATTTT.

This chain links TRBV2 with TRBJ1-6; 7 nucleotides agree with TRBD1. Trimming cost V 6 bases and J 11 bases; bases outside gene matches: 13. CDR3 length: 15 amino acids. In germline, CDR1 is SNHLY, CDR2 FYNNEI. CDR3: CASRETQGKVTPLHF. The CDR3 nucleotides are TGTGCCAGCAGAGAGACACAGGGGAAGGTGACACCCCTCCACTTT.

CDR3 sequence: CASSSPLRAGAYNEQFF. The CDR3 region has the DNA TGTGCCAGCAGTTCCCCACTGAGAGCGGGAGCCTACAATGAGCAGTTCTTC. This rearrangement joins TRBV27 to TRBJ2-1; 8 bases line up with TRBD2. This CDR3 has 17 residues. J was trimmed by 2 bases and V by 4 bases; bases with no gene match: 10. Germline V CDR1 and CDR2: MNHEY, SMNVEV (reference sequence).

CDR3 protein: CASSQGWGRWSDGYTF. DNA of the CDR3: TGTGCCAGCAGCCAGGGGTGGGGTAGGTGGTCGGATGGCTACACCTTC. The V gene is TRBV7-9, the J gene TRBJ1-2, with D possibly matching TRBD1 (6 bases). The CDR3 spans 16 residues. Germline loops: CDR1 SEHNR, CDR2 FQNEAQ (reference sequence). With 5 bases removed from V and 6 bases from J, the gap between germline ends came to 22 bases. The full variable domain, in which reference TRBV7-9 and TRBJ1-2 provide the parts outside the CDR3, is DTGVSQNPRHKITKRGQNVTFRCDPISEHNRLYWYRQTLGQGPEFLTYFQNEAQLEKSRLLSDRFSAERPKGSFSTLEIQRTEQGDSAMYLCASSQGWGRWSDGYTFGSGTRLTVV.